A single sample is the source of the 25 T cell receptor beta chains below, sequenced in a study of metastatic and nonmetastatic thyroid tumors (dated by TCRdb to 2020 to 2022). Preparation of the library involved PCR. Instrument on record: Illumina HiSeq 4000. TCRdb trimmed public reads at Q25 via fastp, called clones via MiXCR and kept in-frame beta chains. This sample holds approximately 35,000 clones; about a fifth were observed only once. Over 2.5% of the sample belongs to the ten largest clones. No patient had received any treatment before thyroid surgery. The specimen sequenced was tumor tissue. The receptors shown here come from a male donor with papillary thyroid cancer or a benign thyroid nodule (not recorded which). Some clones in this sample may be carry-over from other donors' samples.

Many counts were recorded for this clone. The CDR3 protein is CASSEWVGVASEQYF. The DNA of the CDR3 is TGCGCCAGCAGTGAGTGGGTGGGAGTAGCCAGTGAGCAGTACTTC. The chain employs TRBV10-2 and TRBJ2-7; TRBD2 is a possible D gene (5 bases). V lost 1 base to trimming and J lost 7 bases, with 17 bases between them. Germline V CDR1 and CDR2: WSHSY, SAAADI. CDR3 length: 15 residues.

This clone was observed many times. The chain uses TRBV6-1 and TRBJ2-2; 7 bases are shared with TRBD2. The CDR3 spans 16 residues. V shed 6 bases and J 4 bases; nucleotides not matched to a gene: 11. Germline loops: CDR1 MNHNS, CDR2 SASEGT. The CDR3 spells CASRRSGEAGTGELFF. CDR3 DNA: TGTGCCAGCAGGAGGAGCGGGGAAGCGGGCACCGGGGAGCTGTTTTTT.

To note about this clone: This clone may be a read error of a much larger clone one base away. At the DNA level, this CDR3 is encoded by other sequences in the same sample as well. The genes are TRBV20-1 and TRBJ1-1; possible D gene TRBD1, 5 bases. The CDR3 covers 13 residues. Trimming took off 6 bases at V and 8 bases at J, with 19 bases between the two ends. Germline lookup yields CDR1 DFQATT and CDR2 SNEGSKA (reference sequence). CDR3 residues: CSAATEGGTEAFF. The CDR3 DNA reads TGCAGTGCAGCGACAGAAGGAGGTACCGAAGCTTTCTTT.

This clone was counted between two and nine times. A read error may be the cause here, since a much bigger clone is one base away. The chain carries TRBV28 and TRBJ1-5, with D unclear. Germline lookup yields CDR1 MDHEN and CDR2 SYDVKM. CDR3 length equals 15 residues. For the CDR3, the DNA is TGTGCCAGCAGTTTATCAGGAGTTAGCAGTCAGCCCCAGCATTTT. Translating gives CASSLSGVSSQPQHF.

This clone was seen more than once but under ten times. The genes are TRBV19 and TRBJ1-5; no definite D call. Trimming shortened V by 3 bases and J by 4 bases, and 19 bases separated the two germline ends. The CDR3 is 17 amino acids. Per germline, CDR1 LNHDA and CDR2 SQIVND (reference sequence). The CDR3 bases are TGTGCCAGTAGTATGGATACAGCCGGTAGGGTGAATCAGCCCCAGCATTTT. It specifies CASSMDTAGRVNQPQHF.

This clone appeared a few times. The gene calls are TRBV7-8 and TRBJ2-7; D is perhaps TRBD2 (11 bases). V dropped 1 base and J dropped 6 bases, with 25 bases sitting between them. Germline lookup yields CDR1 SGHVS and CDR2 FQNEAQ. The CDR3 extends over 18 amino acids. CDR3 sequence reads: CASSLVVAGGTGVSEQYF. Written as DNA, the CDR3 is TGTGCCAGCAGCTTAGTAGTAGCGGGGGGGACAGGGGTCTCCGAGCAGTACTTC.

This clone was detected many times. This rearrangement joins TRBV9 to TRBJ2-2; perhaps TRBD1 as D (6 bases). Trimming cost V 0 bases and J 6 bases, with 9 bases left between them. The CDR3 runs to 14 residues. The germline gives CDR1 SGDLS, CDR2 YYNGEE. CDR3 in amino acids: CASSVVWGPGELFF. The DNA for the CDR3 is TGTGCCAGCAGCGTAGTTTGGGGGCCCGGGGAGCTGTTTTTT.

The CDR3 bases are TGCGCCAGCAGACCCCGACAGGGAACTAACTATGGCTACACCTTC. Protein sequence: CASRPRQGTNYGYTF. This chain connects TRBV5-1 to TRBJ1-2; 7 nucleotides match TRBD1. CDR1 is SGHRS, CDR2 YFSETQ, per germline. The CDR3 is 15 residues long. The trim removed 5 bases at V and 0 bases at J, leaving 7 bases unmatched.

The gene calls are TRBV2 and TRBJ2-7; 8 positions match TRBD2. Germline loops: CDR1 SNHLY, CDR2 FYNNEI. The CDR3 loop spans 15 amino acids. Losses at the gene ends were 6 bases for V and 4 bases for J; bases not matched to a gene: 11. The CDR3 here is CASSYEKGGGYEQYF. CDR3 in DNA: TGTGCCAGCAGCTACGAGAAGGGCGGGGGGTACGAGCAGTACTTC.

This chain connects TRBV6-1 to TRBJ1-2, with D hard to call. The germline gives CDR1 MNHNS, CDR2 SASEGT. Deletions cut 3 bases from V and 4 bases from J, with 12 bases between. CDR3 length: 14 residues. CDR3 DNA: TGTGCCAGCAGTGAGATTGGGCCCTCCTATGGCTACACCTTC. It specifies CASSEIGPSYGYTF.

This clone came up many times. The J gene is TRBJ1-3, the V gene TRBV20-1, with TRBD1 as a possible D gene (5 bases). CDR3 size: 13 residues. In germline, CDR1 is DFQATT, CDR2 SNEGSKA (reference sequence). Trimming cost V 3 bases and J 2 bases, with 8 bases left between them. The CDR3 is CSASWGAGNTIYF. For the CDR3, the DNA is TGCAGTGCTAGTTGGGGGGCTGGAAACACCATATATTTT.

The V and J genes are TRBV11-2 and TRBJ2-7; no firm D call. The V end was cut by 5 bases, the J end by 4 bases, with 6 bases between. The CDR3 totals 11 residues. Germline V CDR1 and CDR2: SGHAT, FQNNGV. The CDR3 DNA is TGTGCCAGCAGCCACTTTTACGAGCAGTACTTC. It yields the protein CASSHFYEQYF.

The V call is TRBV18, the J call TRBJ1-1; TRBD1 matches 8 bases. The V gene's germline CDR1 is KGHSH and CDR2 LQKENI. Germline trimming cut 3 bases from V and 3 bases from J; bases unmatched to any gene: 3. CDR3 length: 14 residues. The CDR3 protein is CASSPGTGYTEAFF. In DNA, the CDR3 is TGTGCCAGCTCACCCGGGACAGGTTACACTGAAGCTTTCTTT.

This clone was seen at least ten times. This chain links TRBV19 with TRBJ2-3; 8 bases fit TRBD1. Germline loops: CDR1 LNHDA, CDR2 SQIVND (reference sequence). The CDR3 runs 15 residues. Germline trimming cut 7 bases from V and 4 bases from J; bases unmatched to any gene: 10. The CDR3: CASTPRDRISDTQYF. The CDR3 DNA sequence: TGTGCCAGTACCCCCCGGGACAGGATATCAGATACGCAGTATTTT.

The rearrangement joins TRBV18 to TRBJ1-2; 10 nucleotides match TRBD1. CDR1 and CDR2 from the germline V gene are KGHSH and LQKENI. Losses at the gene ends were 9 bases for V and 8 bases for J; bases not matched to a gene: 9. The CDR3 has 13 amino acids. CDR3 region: CASQKGQGEGYTF. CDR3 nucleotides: TGTGCCAGTCAGAAAGGACAGGGGGAAGGCTACACCTTC. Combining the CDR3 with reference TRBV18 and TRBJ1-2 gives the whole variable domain NAGVMQNPRHLVRRRGQEARLRCSPMKGHSHVYWYRQLPEEGLKFMVYLQKENIIDESGMPKERFSAEFPKEGPSILRIQQVVRGDSAAYFCASQKGQGEGYTFGSGTRLTVV.

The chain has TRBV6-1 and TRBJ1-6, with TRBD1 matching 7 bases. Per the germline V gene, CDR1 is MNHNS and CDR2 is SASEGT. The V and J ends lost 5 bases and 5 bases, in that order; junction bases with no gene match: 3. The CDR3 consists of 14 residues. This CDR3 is CASSSDRHNSPLHF. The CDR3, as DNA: TGTGCCAGCAGTTCGGACAGGCATAATTCACCCCTCCACTTT.

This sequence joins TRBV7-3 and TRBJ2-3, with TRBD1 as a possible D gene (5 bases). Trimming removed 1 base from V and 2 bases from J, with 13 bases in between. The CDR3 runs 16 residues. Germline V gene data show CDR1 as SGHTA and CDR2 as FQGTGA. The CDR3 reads CASSLISGRYTDTQYF. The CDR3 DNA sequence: TGTGCCAGCAGCTTAATCTCAGGGCGGTACACAGATACGCAGTATTTT.

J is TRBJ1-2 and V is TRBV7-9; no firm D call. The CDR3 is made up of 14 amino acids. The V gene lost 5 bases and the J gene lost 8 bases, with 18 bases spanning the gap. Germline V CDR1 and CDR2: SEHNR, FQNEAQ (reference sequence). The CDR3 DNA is TGTGCCAGCAGCCCACTCGGCTCCGGCCTGGGCTACACCTTC. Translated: CASSPLGSGLGYTF.

The DNA of the CDR3 is TGTGCCAGCAGCTTAAGGGTTGGGGGCCCGGTCACTGAAGCTTTCTTT. Its translation is CASSLRVGGPVTEAFF. V is TRBV11-2 and J is TRBJ1-1; D possibly corresponds to TRBD1 (6 bases). V was trimmed by 2 bases and J by 4 bases, leaving 17 bases between them. The CDR3 covers 16 residues. CDR1 SGHAT and CDR2 FQNNGV come from the germline V gene.

The CDR3: CASSLAHPSSGNTIYF. The CDR3 DNA follows: TGCGCCAGCAGCTTGGCCCACCCGAGCTCTGGAAACACCATATATTTT. This sequence joins TRBV5-1 and TRBJ1-3; no clear D gene. V was pared by 0 bases and J by 0 bases, with 10 bases between. The CDR3 is made up of 16 amino acids. CDR1 is SGHRS and CDR2 is YFSETQ in the germline V gene.

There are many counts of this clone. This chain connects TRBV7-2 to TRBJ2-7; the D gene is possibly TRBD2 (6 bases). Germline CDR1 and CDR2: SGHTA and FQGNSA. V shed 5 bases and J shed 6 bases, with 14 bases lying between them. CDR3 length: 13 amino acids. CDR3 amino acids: CASSRETSREQYF. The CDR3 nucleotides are TGTGCCAGCAGCCGAGAGACTAGTCGCGAGCAGTACTTC.

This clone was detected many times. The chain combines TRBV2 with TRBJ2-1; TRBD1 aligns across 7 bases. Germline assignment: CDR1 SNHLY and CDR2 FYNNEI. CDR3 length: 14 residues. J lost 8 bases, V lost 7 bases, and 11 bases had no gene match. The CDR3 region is CASTILAGGYEQFF. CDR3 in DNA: TGTGCCAGCACGATCTTGGCAGGGGGTTATGAGCAGTTCTTC.

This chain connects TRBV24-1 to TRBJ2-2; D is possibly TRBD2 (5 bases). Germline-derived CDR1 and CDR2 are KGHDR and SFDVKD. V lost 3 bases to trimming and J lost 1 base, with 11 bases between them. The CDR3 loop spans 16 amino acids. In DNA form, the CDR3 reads TGTGCCACCAGTGATCTAGAAGGGAGGAACACCGGGGAGCTGTTTTTT. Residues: CATSDLEGRNTGELFF.

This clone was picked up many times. The CDR3 DNA sequence: TGTGCCAGCACTCCGACTAGTACCACCGGGGAGCTGTTTTTT. Encoded protein: CASTPTSTTGELFF. V usage is TRBV2 and J usage is TRBJ2-2; possible D gene TRBD2, 6 bases. V lost 7 bases to trimming and J lost 4 bases, with 13 bases between them. CDR1 SNHLY and CDR2 FYNNEI come from the germline V gene. The CDR3 loop spans 14 amino acids.

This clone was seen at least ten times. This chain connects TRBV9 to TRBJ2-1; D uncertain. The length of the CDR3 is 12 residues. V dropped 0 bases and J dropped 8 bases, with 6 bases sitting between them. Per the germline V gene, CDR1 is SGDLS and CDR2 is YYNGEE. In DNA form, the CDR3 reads TGTGCCAGCAGCGTAGAGGCCCATGAGCAGTTCTTC. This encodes CASSVEAHEQFF.